The 30 T cell receptor beta chains in this list originate from one sample, sequenced in a study of blood T cell repertoires in COVID-19. Assay: immunoSEQ multiplex PCR; the TCRdb copy retains only in-frame clones and omits some. The sample includes around 200,000 clones, about 85% seen only once; the top ten take under 20%. The sequenced sample was PBMCs or T cells enriched from blood (not recorded which). The receptors stem from a man aged 35 to 55 who had recovered from COVID-19.

This CDR3 reads CASSSGTSQGVNEQFF. In DNA form, the CDR3 reads TGTGCCAGCAGCTCGGGGACATCCCAGGGAGTTAATGAGCAGTTCTTC. V and J are TRBV9 and TRBJ2-1; TRBD1 is a possible D gene (6 bases). Germline-derived CDR1 and CDR2 are SGDLS and YYNGEE. With 4 bases removed from V and 7 bases from J, the gap between germline ends came to 21 bases. CDR3 length: 16 amino acids.

The genes are TRBV19 and TRBJ2-1, with TRBD2 identical over 9 bases. The CDR3 runs to 16 residues. The germline CDR1 and CDR2 sequences are LNHDA and SQIVND (reference sequence). The ends lost 7 bases at V and 4 bases at J; junction bases unmatched: 11. The DNA for the CDR3 is TGTGCCAGTACCCGTTCGGCTAGCGGGATTTACAATGAGCAGTTCTTC. Amino acids: CASTRSASGIYNEQFF. The variable domain in full, completed from reference TRBV19 and TRBJ2-1, reads DGGITQSPKYLFRKEGQNVTLSCEQNLNHDAMYWYRQDPGQGLRLIYYSQIVNDFQKGDIAEGYSVSREKKESFPLTVTSAQKNPTAFYLCASTRSASGIYNEQFFGPGTRLTVL.

The chain uses TRBV6-4 and TRBJ2-5, with D perhaps TRBD2 (5 bases). CDR1 is MRHNA and CDR2 is SNTAGT in the germline V gene. The CDR3 spans 13 residues. Deletions cut 9 bases from V and 3 bases from J, with 14 bases between. The DNA of the CDR3 is TGTGCCAGTGCGAGAGAACTAGAAGAGACCCAGTACTTC. Encoded protein: CASARELEETQYF.

This sequence joins TRBV19 and TRBJ1-5; no clear D gene. This CDR3 spans 15 amino acids. Trimming took off 0 bases at V and 6 bases at J, with 12 bases between the two ends. Per the germline V gene, CDR1 is LNHDA and CDR2 is SQIVND (reference sequence). CDR3 residues: CASSIDVAAGQPQHF. For the CDR3, the DNA is TGTGCCAGTAGTATAGACGTAGCGGCAGGTCAGCCCCAGCATTTT. Together with reference TRBV19 and TRBJ1-5, the CDR3 gives the full variable domain: DGGITQSPKYLFRKEGQNVTLSCEQNLNHDAMYWYRQDPGQGLRLIYYSQIVNDFQKGDIAEGYSVSREKKESFPLTVTSAQKNPTAFYLCASSIDVAAGQPQHFGDGTRLSIL.

The V call is TRBV6-7, the J call TRBJ2-7, with 8 nucleotides matching TRBD1. TRBV6-7 is known as an ORF, though its function is uncertain. The junction had 11 bases not matched to a gene; V was cut back by 4 bases and J by 3 bases. CDR3 size: 16 residues. CDR3 DNA sequence: TGTGCCAGCAGTTGCAACTCTCGGACAGGGTTCTACGAGCAGTACTTC. It codes for CASSCNSRTGFYEQYF.

V and J are TRBV30 and TRBJ2-7; 7 nucleotides agree with TRBD2. There are 16 residues in the CDR3. V was clipped by 1 base and J by 0 bases; unmatched bases: 9. CDR1 is GTSNPN and CDR2 is SVGIG in the germline V gene (reference sequence). DNA for the CDR3: TGTGCCTGGAGTGGAGAGGAGGGAGGGCACTCCTACGAGCAGTACTTC. It translates to CAWSGEEGGHSYEQYF.

Written as DNA, the CDR3 is TGTGCCAGCAGCAAGGGGGAAAGGTGGACAGCCTCTGGGGCCAACGTCCTGACTTTC. Its translation is CASSKGERWTASGANVLTF. The chain couples TRBV3-1 (or the pseudogene TRBV3-2) to TRBJ2-6; D perhaps matches TRBD1 (6 bases). Germline assignment: CDR1 LGHDT and CDR2 YNNKEL (reference sequence). V gave up 5 bases and J gave up 0 bases, with 20 bases separating them. This CDR3 has 19 amino acids.

V is TRBV6-5 and J is TRBJ2-7; 7 nucleotides line up with TRBD2. Germline lookup yields CDR1 MNHEY and CDR2 SVGAGI. V gave up 5 bases and J gave up 7 bases; unmatched junction bases: 8. The CDR3 consists of 13 residues. CDR3 in DNA: TGTGCCAGCAGTACCCAGACTAGCACGGAGCAGTACTTC. It yields the protein CASSTQTSTEQYF.

The chain uses TRBV7-8 and TRBJ1-5; 10 positions match TRBD1. The CDR3 is 16 amino acids. Germline V gene sequence: CDR1 SGHVS, CDR2 FQNEAQ. After removal of 5 bases from V and 7 bases from J, the junction contained 11 bases not matched to a gene. The CDR3 protein is CASSKQTGGARQPQHF. CDR3 DNA: TGTGCCAGCAGCAAACAGACAGGGGGCGCGCGACAGCCCCAGCATTTT.

The chain joins TRBV5-1 to TRBJ2-7; 11 nucleotides align to TRBD2. The length of the CDR3 is 17 residues. Germline V gives CDR1 SGHRS, CDR2 YFSETQ. V lost 8 bases, J lost 2 bases, and 15 bases stayed unmatched. The CDR3 nucleotides are TGCGCCAGTCCGGAGGGAGGGACTAGCGGTTTTCCCTACGAGCAGTACTTC. Residues: CASPEGGTSGFPYEQYF.

The rearrangement links TRBV24-1 to TRBJ2-1; D is unclear. This CDR3 region has 11 residues. V was shortened by 9 bases and J by 5 bases, with 7 bases between the two germline ends. Germline-derived CDR1 and CDR2 are KGHDR and SFDVKD. CDR3 in amino acids: CATSANNEQFF. DNA of the CDR3: TGTGCCACCTCAGCGAACAATGAGCAGTTCTTC.

The rearrangement joins TRBV5-1 to TRBJ1-4, with 9 bases lining up with TRBD1. Germline CDR1 SGHRS, CDR2 YFSETQ. The CDR3 covers 15 residues. V lost 0 bases, J lost 7 bases, and 4 bases stayed unmatched. CDR3 sequence: CASSLDGTGSEKLFF. The CDR3 region has the DNA TGCGCCAGCAGCTTGGACGGGACAGGGAGTGAAAAACTGTTTTTT. The full variable domain, completed using reference TRBV5-1 and TRBJ1-4, is KAGVTQTPRYLIKTRGQQVTLSCSPISGHRSVSWYQQTPGQGLQFLFEYFSETQRNKGNFPGRFSGRQFSNSRSEMNVSTLELGDSALYLCASSLDGTGSEKLFFGSGTQLSVL.

The chain carries TRBV9 and TRBJ2-7; TRBD1 is a possible D gene (6 bases). Germline assignment: CDR1 SGDLS and CDR2 YYNGEE. The CDR3 length is 14 residues. Trimming took off 3 bases at V and 2 bases at J, with 12 bases between the two ends. This CDR3 is CASSARDTAYEQYF. The CDR3 DNA follows: TGTGCCAGCAGCGCCCGGGACACGGCCTACGAGCAGTACTTC. The full variable domain, completed using reference TRBV9 and TRBJ2-7, is DSGVTQTPKHLITATGQRVTLRCSPRSGDLSVYWYQQSLDQGLQFLIQYYNGEERAKGNILERFSAQQFPDLHSELNLSSLELGDSALYFCASSARDTAYEQYFGPGTRLTVT.

Details on this clone: This CDR3 is also generated by other DNA sequences in the sample. V gene TRBV29-1 combines with J gene TRBJ1-3; 8 bases align to TRBD1. The CDR3 covers 14 residues. Germline CDR1 and CDR2: SQVTM and ANQGSEA. J gave up 0 bases and V 7 bases, and 5 bases lay outside the gene matches. CDR3 in DNA: TGCAGCGCTCGGACAGGGAGCTCTGGAAACACCATATATTTT. As protein: CSARTGSSGNTIYF.

In regard to this clone: Different DNA sequences within this sample yield the same CDR3. This chain joins TRBV18 and TRBJ2-7; 8 positions agree with TRBD1. V lost 3 bases and J lost 1; bases outside the gene matches: 2. Germline CDR1 KGHSH, CDR2 LQKENI. CDR3 length equals 14 residues. CDR3 residues: CASSPGQGSYEQYF. In DNA, the CDR3 is TGTGCCAGCTCACCCGGACAGGGTTCCTACGAGCAGTACTTC.

V gene TRBV18 combines with J gene TRBJ2-7; 7 bases are a match to TRBD1. The CDR3 spans 15 residues. Germline assignment: CDR1 KGHSH and CDR2 LQKENI. With 1 base clipped from V and 5 bases from J, the junction kept 8 bases outside the gene matches. The CDR3 region is CASSPQGANGNEQYF. The CDR3 DNA is TGTGCCAGCTCACCACAGGGGGCTAATGGGAACGAGCAGTACTTC.

V and J are TRBV27 and TRBJ2-1, with 9 bases identical to TRBD2. The CDR3 is made up of 16 amino acids. Per the germline V gene, CDR1 is MNHEY and CDR2 is SMNVEV (reference sequence). Trimming at V came to 5 bases and at J to 3 bases, leaving 8 bases not matched to a gene. The CDR3 reads CASSPGGGRGYNEQFF. CDR3 nucleotides: TGTGCCAGCAGTCCCGGTGGCGGGAGGGGCTACAATGAGCAGTTCTTC.

This rearrangement joins TRBV3-1 (or the pseudogene TRBV3-2) to TRBJ1-2; TRBD1 aligns across 7 bases. Germline V CDR1 and CDR2: LGHDT, YNNKEL (reference sequence). The CDR3 contains 14 residues. V gave up 3 bases and J gave up 0 bases; unmatched junction bases: 1. The CDR3 DNA follows: TGTGCCAGCAGCCAGGGACAGTCTAACTATGGCTACACCTTC. It is translated as CASSQGQSNYGYTF.

V gene TRBV5-1 combines with J gene TRBJ2-3; D not resolved. V was shortened by 1 base and J by 0 bases, with 9 bases between the two germline ends. Germline CDR1 is SGHRS and CDR2 is YFSETQ. The CDR3 is 15 residues long. In DNA form, the CDR3 reads TGCGCCAGCAGCTTGAACATTCCTAGCACAGATACGCAGTATTTT. This codes for CASSLNIPSTDTQYF. The full variable domain, its missing parts supplied by reference TRBV5-1 and TRBJ2-3, is KAGVTQTPRYLIKTRGQQVTLSCSPISGHRSVSWYQQTPGQGLQFLFEYFSETQRNKGNFPGRFSGRQFSNSRSEMNVSTLELGDSALYLCASSLNIPSTDTQYFGPGTRLTVL.

J is TRBJ1-2 and V is TRBV2; 9 bases match TRBD1. Germline V gives CDR1 SNHLY, CDR2 FYNNEI. V dropped 7 bases and J dropped 12; count of bases not matched to a gene: 9. The CDR3 consists of 12 residues. CDR3 amino acids: CASTMGQGGHTF. The CDR3 nucleotides are TGTGCCAGCACTATGGGACAGGGAGGTCACACCTTC.

The genes are TRBV19 and TRBJ2-7, with 8 bases matching TRBD1. Looked up from germline, CDR1 is LNHDA and CDR2 is SQIVND (reference sequence). This CDR3 spans 14 amino acids. The J segment lost 1 base and the V segment lost 6 bases, leaving 5 bases of the junction unmatched. Written as DNA, the CDR3 is TGTGCCAGTAGCTCGCAGGGGGCGTCCTACGAGCAGTACTTC. Its protein product is CASSSQGASYEQYF.

J is TRBJ2-5 and V is TRBV5-1; 7 bases agree with TRBD2. The V gene's germline CDR1 is SGHRS and CDR2 YFSETQ. Unmatched junction bases numbered 8, after V lost 7 bases and J lost 2 bases. This CDR3 has 14 amino acids. This CDR3 is CASQPLAMQETQYF. Here the CDR3 DNA reads TGCGCCAGCCAACCACTAGCGATGCAAGAGACCCAGTACTTC. Complete variable domain (other parts from reference TRBV5-1 and TRBJ2-5): KAGVTQTPRYLIKTRGQQVTLSCSPISGHRSVSWYQQTPGQGLQFLFEYFSETQRNKGNFPGRFSGRQFSNSRSEMNVSTLELGDSALYLCASQPLAMQETQYFGPGTRLLVL.

The V gene is TRBV19, the J gene TRBJ1-2, with 8 positions matching TRBD1. The CDR3 sequence is 15 residues long. CDR1 is LNHDA and CDR2 is SQIVND in the germline V gene (reference sequence). Germline trimming cut 5 bases from V and 4 bases from J; bases unmatched to any gene: 9. The CDR3 DNA reads TGTGCCAGTAGTGCAGGGGGCGTTGTCCTCTATGGCTACACCTTC. Protein product: CASSAGGVVLYGYTF.

The V gene is TRBV20-1, the J gene TRBJ2-2; no definite D call. Looked up from germline, CDR1 is DFQATT and CDR2 is SNEGSKA (reference sequence). V lost 3 bases, J lost 6 bases, and 5 bases lay in between. The CDR3 contains 11 residues. As DNA, the CDR3 is TGCAGTGCTAGTGCAGCCGGGGAGCTGTTTTTT. Its translation is CSASAAGELFF.

The J gene is TRBJ1-5, the V gene TRBV4-1; tentative D call: TRBD1 (6 bases). The CDR3 extends over 15 amino acids. V was shortened by 0 bases and J by 6 bases, with 12 bases between the two germline ends. Germline lookup yields CDR1 MGHRA and CDR2 YSYEKL. The CDR3 DNA sequence: TGCGCCAGCAGCCAAGAACAGGGAGCTTTTCAGCCCCAGCATTTT. It translates to CASSQEQGAFQPQHF.

The J gene is TRBJ2-1, the V gene TRBV9; perhaps TRBD1 as D (6 bases). The CDR3 spans 11 residues. Looked up from germline, CDR1 is SGDLS and CDR2 is YYNGEE. Trimming removed 3 bases at V and 11 bases at J, with 9 bases between. The CDR3 sequence: CASSGGQKQFF. In nucleotides, the CDR3 is TGTGCCAGCAGCGGAGGACAGAAGCAGTTCTTC.

This clone was detected once. V usage is TRBV7-3 and J usage is TRBJ2-5; TRBD1 agrees at 7 bases. The CDR3 has 15 amino acids. Trimming at V came to 1 base and at J to 7 bases, leaving 9 bases not matched to a gene. CDR1 SGHTA and CDR2 FQGTGA come from the germline V gene. For the CDR3, the DNA is TGTGCCAGCAGCTTAAGTGGACAGGCCAGTGGGACCCAGTACTTC. Encoded protein: CASSLSGQASGTQYF.

This chain connects TRBV4-2 to TRBJ1-3, with D perhaps matching TRBD1 (6 bases). This CDR3 spans 16 amino acids. V shed 0 bases and J shed 0 bases, with 9 bases lying between them. In germline, CDR1 is LGHNA, CDR2 YNFKEQ. The CDR3 loop reads CASSQEQGYSGNTIYF. The CDR3 coding sequence is TGTGCCAGCAGCCAAGAACAGGGCTACTCTGGAAACACCATATATTTT.

The gene calls are TRBV5-5 and TRBJ1-3; D perhaps matches TRBD1 (6 bases). Germline loops: CDR1 SGHKS, CDR2 YYEKEE (reference sequence). The CDR3 is 16 residues long. Trimming took 2 bases from V and 4 from J, leaving 16 bases between them. CDR3 sequence reads: CASSLAGDFHGNTIYF. CDR3 coding DNA: TGTGCCAGCAGCTTAGCAGGGGATTTTCACGGAAACACCATATATTTT.

The chain has TRBV10-1 and TRBJ1-1; 8 nucleotides line up with TRBD1. Germline values: CDR1 WNHNN, CDR2 SYGVQD (reference sequence). The J segment lost 3 bases and the V segment lost 2 bases, leaving 2 bases of the junction unmatched. The CDR3 contains 14 residues. The CDR3 sequence: CASSEHRGDTEAFF. CDR3 bases: TGCGCCAGCAGTGAGCACAGGGGGGACACTGAAGCTTTCTTT.